Presented here are 30 T cell receptor beta chains from one specimen sequenced in a study of blood T cell repertoires in COVID-19. TCRdb keeps only in-frame clones here, not all; method: immunoSEQ multiplex PCR. This table has approximately 180,000 clones, roughly 90% appearing once. The sequenced material came from peripheral blood. These receptors came from a woman in her 50s with acute or convalescent COVID-19.

The count of this clone is one. The J gene is TRBJ2-3, the V gene TRBV6-2 or TRBV6-3; D gene ambiguous. Germline-derived CDR1 and CDR2 are MNHEY and SVGEGT. V lost 1 base and J lost 1, with 9 bases in between. The CDR3 has 15 residues. The CDR3 is CASSYFPLGTDTQYF. The CDR3 DNA reads as TGTGCCAGCAGTTACTTCCCGTTAGGCACAGATACGCAGTATTTT.

The rearrangement links TRBV6-2 or TRBV6-3 to TRBJ2-3, with 8 bases identical to TRBD2. The CDR3 sequence is 14 residues long. Germline V CDR1 and CDR2: MNHEY, SVGEGT. V dropped 4 bases and J dropped 4; count of bases not matched to a gene: 4. DNA for the CDR3: TGTGCCAGCAGTTGGGCGGGAGGATCAGATACGCAGTATTTT. Protein sequence: CASSWAGGSDTQYF.

V gene TRBV7-9 combines with J gene TRBJ2-2; weak D call: TRBD1 (6 bases). The V end was cut by 5 bases, the J end by 1 base, with 8 bases between. Germline CDR1 SEHNR, CDR2 FQNEAQ (reference sequence). This CDR3 contains 14 residues. CDR3 sequence reads: CASSLRGNTGELFF. The DNA of the CDR3 is TGTGCCAGCAGCCTCAGGGGGAACACCGGGGAGCTGTTTTTT.

The chain has TRBV6-2 or TRBV6-3 and TRBJ2-7; perhaps TRBD1 as D (6 bases). The CDR3 length is 15 residues. Germline lookup yields CDR1 MNHEY and CDR2 SVGEGT. V lost 4 bases and J 2 bases, leaving 15 bases between the germline ends. The chain's CDR3 is CASSSWGRSPYEQYF. CDR3 sequence (DNA): TGTGCCAGCAGTTCCTGGGGGCGATCCCCCTACGAGCAGTACTTC.

The chain carries TRBV5-1 and TRBJ1-2; TRBD1 matches 7 bases. Germline V lookup: CDR1 SGHRS, CDR2 YFSETQ. J gave up 4 bases and V 6 bases, and 12 bases lay outside the gene matches. This CDR3 is built from 15 residues. CDR3 bases: TGCGCCAGCAACGCGGGACAGCCTCGTAGCTATGGCTACACCTTC. Encoded protein: CASNAGQPRSYGYTF.

This rearrangement joins TRBV18 to TRBJ2-2; D possibly corresponds to TRBD1 (6 bases). This CDR3 contains 17 residues. V was cut by 6 bases and J by 4 bases, with 21 bases left in between. CDR1 and CDR2 from the germline V gene are KGHSH and LQKENI. The CDR3 sequence: CASSLLRGQGPTGELFF. As DNA, the CDR3 is TGTGCCAGCTCGCTGCTCCGGGGCCAGGGGCCCACCGGGGAGCTGTTTTTT.

The chain joins TRBV30 to TRBJ1-1, with 7 bases aligning to TRBD1. Losses at the gene ends were 1 base for V and 1 base for J; bases not matched to a gene: 0. This CDR3 is built from 13 residues. CDR1 GTSNPN and CDR2 SVGIG come from the germline V gene (reference sequence). CDR3 region: CAWSGDRNTEAFF. The CDR3 bases are TGTGCCTGGAGTGGGGACAGGAACACTGAAGCTTTCTTT.

The chain carries TRBV10-3 and TRBJ2-7; 8 nucleotides agree with TRBD2. Trimming at V came to 7 bases and at J to 4 bases, leaving 9 bases not matched to a gene. CDR3 length: 14 amino acids. Germline assignment: CDR1 ENHRY and CDR2 SYGVKD. CDR3 sequence: CAITSAGGRYEQYF. The CDR3 region has the DNA TGTGCCATCACTAGCGCGGGAGGCAGGTACGAGCAGTACTTC.

This chain connects TRBV18 to TRBJ2-6; TRBD1 matches at 7 bases. In germline, CDR1 is KGHSH, CDR2 LQKENI. J lost 0 bases, V lost 5 bases, and 7 bases had no gene match. The CDR3 loop spans 17 amino acids. The CDR3 loop is CASSTGTAISGANVLTF. CDR3 coding DNA: TGTGCCAGCTCAACTGGGACAGCGATCTCTGGGGCCAACGTCCTGACTTTC.

This clone was observed a few times. V is TRBV7-2 and J is TRBJ1-6; no firm D call. The length of the CDR3 is 14 residues. V lost 3 bases and J 7 bases, leaving 10 bases between the germline ends. Germline V CDR1 and CDR2: SGHTA, FQGNSA. DNA of the CDR3: TGTGCCAGCAGCTTTGGGCAGGAAAATTCACCCCTCCACTTT. It yields the protein CASSFGQENSPLHF. The entire variable domain, with the rest obtained from reference TRBV7-2 and TRBJ1-6, is as follows: GAGVSQSPSNKVTEKGKDVELRCDPISGHTALYWYRQSLGQGLEFLIYFQGNSAPDKSGLPSDRFSAERTGGSVSTLTIQRTQQEDSAVYLCASSFGQENSPLHFGNGTRLTVT.

The CDR3 spells CASSPGQEDYGYTF. The CDR3 bases are TGTGCCAGCAGTCCCGGACAGGAGGACTATGGCTACACCTTC. The chain is built from TRBV6-5 and TRBJ1-2; 7 nucleotides align to TRBD1. The V segment lost 5 bases and the J segment 3 bases; nucleotides outside the gene matches: 6. This CDR3 comprises 14 residues. The germline V gene has CDR1 MNHEY and CDR2 SVGAGI.

J is TRBJ1-4 and V is TRBV5-5; no clear D. Deletions cut 3 bases from V and 8 bases from J, with 8 bases between. The CDR3 covers 12 residues. Germline V gene data show CDR1 as SGHKS and CDR2 as YYEKEE (reference sequence). CDR3 coding DNA: TGTGCCAGCAGCTCAGAGGCCGAAAAACTGTTTTTT. Protein product: CASSSEAEKLFF. Using reference TRBV5-5 and TRBJ1-4 for the parts outside the CDR3, the full variable domain is DAGVTQSPTHLIKTRGQQVTLRCSPISGHKSVSWYQQVLGQGPQFIFQYYEKEERGRGNFPDRFSARQFPNYSSELNVNALLLGDSALYLCASSSEAEKLFFGSGTQLSVL.

This chain connects TRBV29-1 to TRBJ2-5; a weak D match, TRBD2 (6 bases). Trimming cost V 7 bases and J 5 bases, with 17 bases left between them. Germline V CDR1 and CDR2: SQVTM, ANQGSEA. The CDR3 totals 13 residues. CDR3 coding DNA: TGCAGCGCAGACGGGGGAGGCGGGGAGACCCAGTACTTC. This translates into CSADGGGGETQYF.

This sequence joins TRBV20-1 and TRBJ2-3; D call uncertain. With 3 bases removed from V and 4 bases from J, the gap between germline ends came to 5 bases. The CDR3 extends over 11 amino acids. CDR1 and CDR2 from the germline V gene are DFQATT and SNEGSKA (reference sequence). CDR3 protein: CSASSADTQYF. The CDR3 DNA follows: TGCAGTGCTAGTTCAGCAGATACGCAGTATTTT.

This clone has a handful of counts. V gene TRBV12-5 combines with J gene TRBJ1-2; D might be TRBD1 (5 bases). Germline V gene lookup returns CDR1 LGHNT and CDR2 FRNRAP. The germline V and J ends were trimmed by 9 bases and 3 bases, with 20 bases remaining between them. The CDR3 is made up of 15 amino acids. The CDR3 region has the DNA TGTGCTAGCGCCCCGGGATCGGGGGTGGACTATGGCTACACCTTC. Translation gives CASAPGSGVDYGYTF.

V usage is TRBV18 and J usage is TRBJ1-2; D is ambiguous. The CDR3 covers 17 residues. Germline V gives CDR1 KGHSH, CDR2 LQKENI. V lost 3 bases and J lost 1, with 18 bases in between. The CDR3 coding sequence is TGTGCCAGCTCACCCCGGGAGGGAAGCGGTGTTAACTATGGCTACACCTTC. Its protein is CASSPREGSGVNYGYTF.

This chain joins TRBV19 and TRBJ1-3; weak D call: TRBD1 (6 bases). V gave up 7 bases and J gave up 0 bases, with 13 bases separating them. Germline CDR1 LNHDA, CDR2 SQIVND (reference sequence). The CDR3 extends over 15 amino acids. CDR3 DNA sequence: TGTGCCAGTAAGAGACAGGTTTTCTCTGGAAACACCATATATTTT. It is translated as CASKRQVFSGNTIYF.

This clone has only one observation. The V gene is TRBV7-8, the J gene TRBJ1-4; 7 bases line up with TRBD1. The CDR3 runs to 15 residues. V lost 5 bases to trimming and J lost 4 bases; unmatched junction nucleotides: 7. In germline, CDR1 is SGHVS, CDR2 FQNEAQ. CDR3 loop: CASSLGTALNEKLFF. As DNA, the CDR3 is TGTGCCAGCAGCCTAGGGACAGCCCTTAATGAAAAACTGTTTTTT.

This sequence joins TRBV10-3 and TRBJ2-1; TRBD1 aligns across 8 bases. This CDR3 has 12 residues. The V and J ends lost 3 bases and 8 bases, in that order; junction bases with no gene match: 0. Per the germline V gene, CDR1 is ENHRY and CDR2 is SYGVKD. The CDR3 bases are TGTGCCATCAGTGAACAGGGGGATGAGCAGTTCTTC. The encoded protein is CAISEQGDEQFF.

The chain combines TRBV4-1 with TRBJ2-2; 7 bases map to TRBD1. The CDR3 consists of 16 residues. Germline V CDR1 and CDR2: MGHRA, YSYEKL. Trimming removed 4 bases from V and 0 bases from J; junction bases left unmatched: 5. The CDR3 DNA sequence: TGCGCCAGCAGCCTCACCGGGACAGCGAACACCGGGGAGCTGTTTTTT. It translates to CASSLTGTANTGELFF.

This chain connects TRBV11-2 to TRBJ2-1; D is undetermined. The ends were cut back, 2 bases at V and 6 bases at J, with 5 bases in the middle. In germline, CDR1 is SGHAT, CDR2 FQNNGV. The CDR3 length is 12 residues. Here the CDR3 reads CASSLLGNEQFF. Here the CDR3 DNA reads TGTGCCAGCAGCTTACTCGGCAATGAGCAGTTCTTC.

This clone was observed a few times. The V gene is TRBV9, the J gene TRBJ1-6, with 7 bases lining up with TRBD1. This CDR3 is 15 amino acids long. Per the germline V gene, CDR1 is SGDLS and CDR2 is YYNGEE. Trimming removed 0 bases from V and 7 bases from J; junction bases left unmatched: 4. The CDR3: CASSVVGDSNSPLHF. CDR3 bases: TGTGCCAGCAGCGTAGTGGGGGACAGCAATTCACCCCTCCACTTT.

The chain employs TRBV6-2 or TRBV6-3 and TRBJ1-2; weak D call: TRBD1 (5 bases). The CDR3 runs to 14 residues. With 0 bases removed from V and 8 bases from J, the gap between germline ends came to 13 bases. Germline CDR1 MNHEY, CDR2 SVGEGT. CDR3 nucleotides: TGTGCCAGCAGTTACTCGGGGCCCTATGGCGGCTACACCTTC. Its protein product is CASSYSGPYGGYTF.

The V and J genes are TRBV19 and TRBJ1-4; TRBD1 might be the D (5 bases). Germline V lookup: CDR1 LNHDA, CDR2 SQIVND (reference sequence). The V gene lost 1 base and the J gene lost 0 bases, with 6 bases spanning the gap. The CDR3 is 15 amino acids. CDR3 nucleotides: TGTGCCAGTAGTATAGGGGGCGCAACTAATGAAAAACTGTTTTTT. Its translation is CASSIGGATNEKLFF. The variable domain in full, with the rest retrieved from reference TRBV19 and TRBJ1-4, is DGGITQSPKYLFRKEGQNVTLSCEQNLNHDAMYWYRQDPGQGLRLIYYSQIVNDFQKGDIAEGYSVSREKKESFPLTVTSAQKNPTAFYLCASSIGGATNEKLFFGSGTQLSVL.

With respect to this clone: The same CDR3 is also encoded by other DNA sequences in this sample. The V gene is TRBV5-1, the J gene TRBJ2-5; D might be TRBD1 (5 bases). Germline V gene sequence: CDR1 SGHRS, CDR2 YFSETQ. V was pared by 0 bases and J by 1 base, with 7 bases between. The CDR3 is 14 amino acids. CDR3 sequence (DNA): TGCGCCAGCAGCTTGGGTAGGGGCCAAGAGACCCAGTACTTC. Protein product: CASSLGRGQETQYF.

V gene TRBV7-9 combines with J gene TRBJ1-2; D remains unclear. The CDR3 runs 12 residues. Germline V gene lookup returns CDR1 SEHNR and CDR2 FQNEAQ (reference sequence). The V and J ends lost 10 bases and 1 base respectively, with 10 bases between them. The CDR3 sequence: CATPSVNYGYTF. The DNA for the CDR3 is TGTGCCACGCCATCGGTTAACTATGGCTACACCTTC.

V gene TRBV2 combines with J gene TRBJ2-3, with 7 nucleotides matching TRBD2. With V trimmed by 6 bases and J by 2 bases, 8 bases remained unmatched. This CDR3 is 15 amino acids long. Germline V gives CDR1 SNHLY, CDR2 FYNNEI. In nucleotides, the CDR3 is TGTGCCAGCAGGGGGACTAAAACTTCCACAGATACGCAGTATTTT. It translates to CASRGTKTSTDTQYF.

The genes are TRBV4-1 and TRBJ2-7; 7 positions agree with TRBD2. Germline-derived CDR1 and CDR2 are MGHRA and YSYEKL. The CDR3 spans 14 residues. J lost 2 bases, V lost 2 bases, and 3 bases had no gene match. The CDR3 sequence: CASSQYGGTYEQYF. DNA for the CDR3: TGCGCCAGCAGCCAATACGGGGGGACCTACGAGCAGTACTTC.

This clone was detected only a few times. This chain joins TRBV5-1 and TRBJ1-3; no clear D gene. V was shortened by 1 base and J by 0 bases, with 5 bases between the two germline ends. This CDR3 region has 14 residues. The V gene's germline CDR1 is SGHRS and CDR2 YFSETQ. The CDR3 is CASSLPSSGNTIYF. Here the CDR3 DNA reads TGCGCCAGCAGCTTGCCGAGCTCTGGAAACACCATATATTTT.

This chain uses TRBV11-2 with TRBJ2-1; 9 bases line up with TRBD2. The CDR3 is made up of 16 amino acids. V shed 5 bases, J shed 1 base, and the junction held 6 bases outside the gene matches. Germline assignment: CDR1 SGHAT and CDR2 FQNNGV. Here the CDR3 DNA reads TGTGCCAGCAGCCTGGGCCTAGCGGGGTCCTACAATGAGCAGTTCTTC. Its protein is CASSLGLAGSYNEQFF. Full variable domain (missing parts from reference TRBV11-2 and TRBJ2-1): EAGVAQSPRYKIIEKRQSVAFWCNPISGHATLYWYQQILGQGPKLLIQFQNNGVVDDSQLPKDRFSAERLKGVDSTLKIQPAKLEDSAVYLCASSLGLAGSYNEQFFGPGTRLTVL.